This TCR beta chain appears in the sequencing data of a study of cytomegalovirus exposure and HLA in healthy donors. General study findings and limits: In vitro, three CMV-associated chains proved specific for CMV antigens. An observed cluster of highly shared sequence variants was recorded as a likely sequencing artifact. When analyzed later, a missense DCLRE1C variant was found to be linked to TCR beta V- and J-gene trimming.

This CDR3 has 14 residues. Germline CDR1 GTSNPN, CDR2 SVGIG (reference sequence). V lost 3 bases and J lost 0; bases outside the gene matches: 2. Both 60 Vbeta primers and 13 Jbeta primers went into the PCR. TCRdb's copy holds only in-frame clones and misses some; the assay was immunoSEQ multiplex PCR. The sample shows over 75,000 clones, around 64% of them seen only once. A word on this clone: Its specificity is unknown.

The sequenced material came from PBMCs. The chain carries TRBV30 and TRBJ2-1; 7 positions match TRBD1. The receptor's source is a human donor in good health. This chain's CDR3 is CAWSRDSSYNEQFF. CDR3 in DNA: TGTGCCTGGAGCCGGGACAGCTCCTACAATGAGCAGTTCTTC.